This T cell receptor (beta chain) was sequenced for a study of shared clonotypes between healthy human individuals. As to this clone: Its antigen is currently unknown.

In the naive CD8 group, cells lacked CD45RO and were positively selected for CCR7, so terminally differentiated effector memory CD45RA+ cells were left out. Points from the study as a whole: Naive CD4 clonotype sharing across a few donors was around 5.5%.

Sequencing was performed with immunoSEQ multiplex PCR; in TCRdb, only in-frame clones are kept and a portion is missing. Of about 680,000 clones in the sample, approximately 90% are singletons; the top ten hold 24%. Sequencing used naive CD8+ T cells sorted from blood. The receptor was derived from a man aged 30 to 39 in good health.

The CDR3 here is CASSFLTTRTATDTQYF. CDR3 nucleotide sequence: TGTGCCAGCAGTTTCCTGACTACCCGTACTGCCACAGATACGCAGTATTTT. This chain connects TRBV27 to TRBJ2-3; maybe TRBD2 (5 bases). The CDR3 has 17 amino acids. V was cut by 3 bases and J by 2 bases, with 18 bases left in between. Germline V CDR1 and CDR2: MNHEY, SMNVEV (reference sequence).